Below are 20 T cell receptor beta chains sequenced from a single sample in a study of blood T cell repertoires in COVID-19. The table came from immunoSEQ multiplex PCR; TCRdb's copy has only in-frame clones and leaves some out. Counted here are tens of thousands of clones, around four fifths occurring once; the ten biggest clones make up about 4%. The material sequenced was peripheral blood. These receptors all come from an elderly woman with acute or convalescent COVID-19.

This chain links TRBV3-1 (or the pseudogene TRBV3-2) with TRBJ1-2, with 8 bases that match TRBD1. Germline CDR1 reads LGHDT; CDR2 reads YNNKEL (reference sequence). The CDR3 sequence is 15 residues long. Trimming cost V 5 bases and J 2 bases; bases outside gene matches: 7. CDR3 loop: CASSDSRTGNYGYTF. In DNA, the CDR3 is TGTGCCAGCAGCGATTCGAGGACAGGGAACTATGGCTACACCTTC.

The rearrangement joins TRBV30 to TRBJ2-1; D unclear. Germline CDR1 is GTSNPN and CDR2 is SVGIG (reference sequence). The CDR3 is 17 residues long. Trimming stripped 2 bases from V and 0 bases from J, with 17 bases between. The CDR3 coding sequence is TGTGCCTGGAGTTCCCGCGTGGGTAGCCGCTCCTACAATGAGCAGTTCTTC. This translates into CAWSSRVGSRSYNEQFF.

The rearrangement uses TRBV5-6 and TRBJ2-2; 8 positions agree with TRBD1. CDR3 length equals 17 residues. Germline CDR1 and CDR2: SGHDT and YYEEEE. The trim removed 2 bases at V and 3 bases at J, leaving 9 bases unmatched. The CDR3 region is CASSFYLGQGYTGELFF. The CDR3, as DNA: TGTGCCAGCAGCTTCTACCTAGGACAGGGTTACACCGGGGAGCTGTTTTTT.

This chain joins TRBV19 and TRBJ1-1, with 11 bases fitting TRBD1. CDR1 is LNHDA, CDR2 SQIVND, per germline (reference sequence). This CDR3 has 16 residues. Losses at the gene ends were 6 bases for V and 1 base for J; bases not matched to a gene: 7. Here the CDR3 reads CASRPGQGGRNTEAFF. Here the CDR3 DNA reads TGTGCCAGTAGACCGGGACAGGGGGGTCGGAACACTGAAGCTTTCTTT.

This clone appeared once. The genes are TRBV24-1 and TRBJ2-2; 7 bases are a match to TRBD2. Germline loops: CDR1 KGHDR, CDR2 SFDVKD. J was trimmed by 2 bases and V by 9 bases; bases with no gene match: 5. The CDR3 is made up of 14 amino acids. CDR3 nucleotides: TGTGCCACCGGAGCGGGACCAAACACCGGGGAGCTGTTTTTT. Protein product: CATGAGPNTGELFF.

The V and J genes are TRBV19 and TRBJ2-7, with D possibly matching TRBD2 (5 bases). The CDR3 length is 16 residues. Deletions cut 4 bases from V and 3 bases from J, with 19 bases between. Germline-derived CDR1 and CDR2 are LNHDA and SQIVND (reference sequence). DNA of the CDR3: TGTGCCAGTAGTAACCCGTTTGCGGGTAAAGTCTACGAGCAGTACTTC. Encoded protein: CASSNPFAGKVYEQYF.

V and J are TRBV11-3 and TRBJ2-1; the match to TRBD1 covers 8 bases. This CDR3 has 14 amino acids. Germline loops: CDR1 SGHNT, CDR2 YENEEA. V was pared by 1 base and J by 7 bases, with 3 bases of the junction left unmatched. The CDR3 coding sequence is TGTGCCAGCAGCTTAGCGGACAGGGAAAATGAGCAGTTCTTC. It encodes CASSLADRENEQFF.

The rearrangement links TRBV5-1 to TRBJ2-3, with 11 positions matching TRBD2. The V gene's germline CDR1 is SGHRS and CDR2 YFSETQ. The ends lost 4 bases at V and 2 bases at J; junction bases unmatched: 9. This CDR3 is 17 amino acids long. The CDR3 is CASSGGLAVQFTDTQYF. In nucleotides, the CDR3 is TGCGCCAGCAGCGGGGGACTAGCGGTCCAATTCACAGATACGCAGTATTTT.

Written as DNA, the CDR3 is TGCGCCAGCAGCTTGAGGACAGGGACCACAGATACGCAGTATTTT. Protein product: CASSLRTGTTDTQYF. The V gene is TRBV5-1, the J gene TRBJ2-3; 8 nucleotides line up with TRBD1. The ends lost 1 base at V and 2 bases at J; junction bases unmatched: 3. The germline gives CDR1 SGHRS, CDR2 YFSETQ. This CDR3 has 15 amino acids.

The CDR3 nucleotides read TGCGCCAGCAGCCATGCTGACAGCTACAATGAGCAGTTCTTC. Translation gives CASSHADSYNEQFF. The chain links TRBV4-1 to TRBJ2-1, with D possibly being TRBD1 (5 bases). Trimming removed 3 bases at V and 3 bases at J, with 9 bases between. The V gene's germline CDR1 is MGHRA and CDR2 YSYEKL. The CDR3 totals 14 residues.

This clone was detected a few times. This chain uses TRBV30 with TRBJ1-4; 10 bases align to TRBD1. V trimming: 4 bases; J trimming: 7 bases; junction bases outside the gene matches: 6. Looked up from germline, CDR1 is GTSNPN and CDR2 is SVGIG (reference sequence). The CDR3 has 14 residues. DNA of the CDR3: TGTGCCTGGACCGGGACAGGGGTCGGTGAAAAACTGTTTTTT. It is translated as CAWTGTGVGEKLFF.

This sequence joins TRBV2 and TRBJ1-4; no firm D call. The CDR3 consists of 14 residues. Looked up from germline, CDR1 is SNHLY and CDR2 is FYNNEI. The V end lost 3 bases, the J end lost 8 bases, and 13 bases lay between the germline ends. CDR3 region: CASSEVAVGEKLFF. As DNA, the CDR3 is TGTGCCAGCAGTGAGGTAGCGGTCGGGGAAAAACTGTTTTTT.

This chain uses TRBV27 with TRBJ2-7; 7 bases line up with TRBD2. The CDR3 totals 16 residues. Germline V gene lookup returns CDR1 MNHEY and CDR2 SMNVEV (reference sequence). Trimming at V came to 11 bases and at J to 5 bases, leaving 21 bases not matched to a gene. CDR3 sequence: CADEVTRPSGFNEQYF. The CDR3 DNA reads TGTGCCGACGAGGTAACCCGGCCTAGCGGTTTTAACGAGCAGTACTTC.

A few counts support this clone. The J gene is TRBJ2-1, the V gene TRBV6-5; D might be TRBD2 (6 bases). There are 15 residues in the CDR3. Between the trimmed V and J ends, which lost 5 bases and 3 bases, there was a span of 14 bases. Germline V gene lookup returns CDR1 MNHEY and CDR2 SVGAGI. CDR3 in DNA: TGTGCCAGCAGTCCGGGGGACCACATCTACAATGAGCAGTTCTTC. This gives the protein CASSPGDHIYNEQFF.

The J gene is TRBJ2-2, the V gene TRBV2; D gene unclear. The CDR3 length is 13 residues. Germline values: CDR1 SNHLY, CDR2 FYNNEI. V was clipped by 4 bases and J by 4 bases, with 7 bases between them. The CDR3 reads CASSVLLTGELFF. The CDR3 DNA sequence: TGTGCCAGCAGTGTCCTCCTCACCGGGGAGCTGTTTTTT.

The CDR3 here is CASSSPLGLADNEQFF. In nucleotides, the CDR3 is TGTGCCAGCAGTTCTCCCCTGGGACTAGCCGACAATGAGCAGTTCTTC. The chain links TRBV27 to TRBJ2-1, with TRBD2 matching 9 bases. V lost 4 bases and J lost 5; bases outside the gene matches: 9. Germline loops: CDR1 MNHEY, CDR2 SMNVEV (reference sequence). The CDR3 contains 16 residues.

CDR3 protein: CASRTAPNEKLFF. CDR3 bases: TGTGCCAGCAGGACAGCTCCTAATGAAAAACTGTTTTTT. V is TRBV2 and J is TRBJ1-4; maybe TRBD1 (5 bases). V lost 6 bases, J lost 3 bases, and 8 bases lay in between. CDR3 size: 13 residues. Germline CDR1 is SNHLY and CDR2 is FYNNEI.

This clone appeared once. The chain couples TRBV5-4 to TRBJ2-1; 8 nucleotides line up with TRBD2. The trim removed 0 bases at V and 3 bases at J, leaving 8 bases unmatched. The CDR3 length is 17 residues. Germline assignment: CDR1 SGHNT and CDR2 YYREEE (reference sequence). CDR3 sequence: CASSLGIAGRVYNEQFF. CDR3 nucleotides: TGTGCCAGCAGCTTGGGGATAGCGGGGCGAGTCTACAATGAGCAGTTCTTC.

In DNA form, the CDR3 reads TGTGCCAGCAGTCAGGGGGCTCTCTACGAGCAGTACTTC. Its translation: CASSQGALYEQYF. The chain combines TRBV6-5 with TRBJ2-7; 8 bases fit TRBD1. The CDR3 runs to 13 residues. Germline lookup yields CDR1 MNHEY and CDR2 SVGAGI. V shed 5 bases and J 3 bases; nucleotides not matched to a gene: 3.

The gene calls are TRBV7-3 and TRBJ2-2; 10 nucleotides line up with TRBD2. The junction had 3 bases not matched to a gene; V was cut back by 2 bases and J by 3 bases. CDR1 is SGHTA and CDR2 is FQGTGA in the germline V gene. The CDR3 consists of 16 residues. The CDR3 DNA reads TGTGCCAGCAGCTTATGGGGGACTAGCGACACCGGGGAGCTGTTTTTT. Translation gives CASSLWGTSDTGELFF.